The 16 T cell receptor beta chains presented below share a single source sample, sequenced in a study of tumor and adjacent non-tumor tissue in lung cancer (dated by TCRdb to the late 2010s). The receptor library was made with multiplex PCR. The reads were generated on an Illumina HiSeq 2500. TCRbeta libraries were constructed through three rounds of nested PCR with primers (Table S4) according to protocols adapted from ARM-PCR. In TCRdb, the public reads were trimmed at Q25 with fastp and aligned with MiXCR, with productive beta chains retained. Each entry is one CDR3 protein sequence, shown with its most common DNA and genes. The sample table shows over 130,000 distinct CDR3 sequences, and roughly 70% are seen once. Together, the top ten hold 15% to 20% of the sample. RNA was isolated from bulk unsorted tissue, and RNA quality was assessed with a NanoDrop ND-1000 and an Agilent 2100. Sequencing was done on a sample of lung tumor tissue. The receptor set was obtained from a man aged 60 to 69 with small cell lung cancer.

A note on this clonotype: A single base separates this from a much larger clone, so it may be a read error. The rearrangement uses TRBV6-2 or TRBV6-3 and TRBJ2-2; 8 positions agree with TRBD2. The V gene's germline CDR1 is MNHEY and CDR2 SVGEGT. The CDR3 spans 14 residues. CDR3: CGSGLAGGGGELFF. As DNA, the CDR3 is TGTGGCAGCGGCCTAGCGGGTGGTGGCGGGGAGCTGTTTTTT.

As concerns this clonotype: A much larger clonotype is one base distant, so this may be a read error. The CDR3 sequence: CSARWEDGYEQYV. The CDR3 DNA reads TGCAGTGCTAGGTGGGAGGATGGGTACGAGCAGTACGTC. The chain couples TRBV20-1 to TRBJ2-7; D is perhaps TRBD2 (6 bases). Trimming pared 3 bases from V and 4 bases from J, leaving 13 bases between. CDR1 is DFQATT, CDR2 SNEGSKA, per germline (reference sequence). This CDR3 comprises 13 residues.

The rearrangement links TRBV11-3 to TRBJ2-3; tentatively, D is TRBD1 (6 bases). The CDR3 spans 16 residues. Germline V CDR1 and CDR2: SGHNT, YENEEA. V lost 5 bases and J lost 0, with 15 bases in between. CDR3 loop: CASSNSRGLSTDTQYF. CDR3 coding DNA: TGTGCCAGCAGCAATAGCAGGGGCCTTAGCACAGATACGCAGTATTTT. The full variable domain, with the rest looked up from reference TRBV11-3 and TRBJ2-3, is EAGVVQSPRYKIIEKKQPVAFWCNPISGHNTLYWYLQNLGQGPELLIRYENEEAVDDSQLPKDRFSAERLKGVDSTLKIQPAELGDSAVYLCASSNSRGLSTDTQYFGPGTRLTVL.

The chain joins TRBV20-1 to TRBJ2-5, with 8 bases fitting TRBD2. Germline lookup yields CDR1 DFQATT and CDR2 SNEGSKA (reference sequence). This CDR3 has 16 amino acids. The trim removed 0 bases at V and 2 bases at J, leaving 8 bases unmatched. The CDR3 region has the DNA TGCAGTGCTAGAGAATGGGTAGCGGGGAAACAAGAGACCCAGTACTTC. It encodes CSAREWVAGKQETQYF.

As for this clonotype: Germline and junction disagree at one end, which may indicate a read error. The rearrangement uses TRBV20-1 and TRBJ2-2; D remains unclear. The V gene's germline CDR1 is DFQATT and CDR2 SNEGSKA (reference sequence). The length of the CDR3 is 15 residues. The CDR3 spells CSAGDSTGLPGELFF. The CDR3 DNA follows: TGCAGTGCTGGAGATAGCACGGGTCTGCCCGGGGAGCTGTTTTTT.

The chain has TRBV20-1 and TRBJ2-7, with TRBD2 matching 8 bases. Germline CDR1 is DFQATT and CDR2 is SNEGSKA (reference sequence). With 6 bases clipped from V and 5 bases from J, the junction kept 12 bases outside the gene matches. This CDR3 is built from 14 residues. The CDR3 spells CSANRGGRSHEQYV. CDR3 in DNA: TGCAGTGCCAATCGGGGGGGCCGGTCTCACGAGCAGTACGTC.

The chain couples TRBV5-4 to TRBJ2-7; 11 nucleotides agree with TRBD1. CDR3 length equals 15 residues. Germline lookup yields CDR1 SGHNT and CDR2 YYREEE (reference sequence). Trimming removed 3 bases from V and 2 bases from J; junction bases left unmatched: 4. The CDR3 protein is CASSSGGQGAYEQYF. Written as DNA, the CDR3 is TGTGCCAGCAGCTCGGGGGGACAGGGGGCCTACGAGCAGTACTTC.

As to this clonotype: The junction and the germline gene differ at one end; a read error may be behind it. J is TRBJ1-6 and V is TRBV28; D call uncertain. The length of the CDR3 is 14 residues. The germline gives CDR1 MDHEN, CDR2 SYDVKM. The CDR3 nucleotides are TGTCCCAGCAGTTTAGGAGGGCAAGGTTCACCCCTTCACTTT. Residues: CPSSLGGQGSPLHF.

This clonotype has only one observation. At one end, the junction sequence differs from germline, possibly due to a read error. V gene TRBV20-1 combines with J gene TRBJ2-1; no definite D call. Germline V gene sequence: CDR1 DFQATT, CDR2 SNEGSKA (reference sequence). The CDR3 is made up of 15 amino acids. The CDR3: CSASDPEARANEQFF. In DNA form, the CDR3 reads TGCAGCGCTAGTGATCCCGAGGCTCGCGCCAATGAGCAGTTCTTC.

This clonotype came up many times. The chain recombines TRBV4-1 with TRBJ2-5; D is tentatively TRBD1 or TRBD2 (6 bases each). The germline gives CDR1 MGHRA, CDR2 YSYEKL. The CDR3 runs 15 residues. The ends were cut back, 3 bases at V and 5 bases at J, with 16 bases in the middle. CDR3 DNA sequence: TGCGCCAGCAGCCAGGGCCGGGGGCGAATTGAGACCCAGTACTTC. It encodes CASSQGRGRIETQYF.

The J gene is TRBJ2-7, the V gene TRBV6-6, with TRBD2 identical over 9 bases. The ends lost 4 bases at V and 4 bases at J; junction bases unmatched: 14. This CDR3 is built from 17 residues. CDR1 and CDR2 from the germline V gene are MNHNY and SVGAGI (reference sequence). CDR3 residues: CASSSLNLAGDTYEQYF. In nucleotides, the CDR3 is TGTGCCAGCAGTTCACTCAATTTAGCGGGAGACACTTACGAGCAGTACTTC.

To note about this clonotype: A clone one base away is much larger, so this may be a read error. The DNA for the CDR3 is TGTGGCAGCAGTTACGGGAGGAGAACAGATACGCAGTATTTT. Translated: CGSSYGRRTDTQYF. This sequence joins TRBV6-5 and TRBJ2-3, with 7 nucleotides matching TRBD2. CDR1 and CDR2 from the germline V gene are MNHEY and SVGAGI. This CDR3 contains 14 residues.

This clonotype showed up many times. The J gene is TRBJ1-4, the V gene TRBV20-1; 7 bases are shared with TRBD1. From germline, CDR1 is DFQATT and CDR2 SNEGSKA (reference sequence). With 5 bases clipped from V and 7 bases from J, the junction kept 7 bases outside the gene matches. The length of the CDR3 is 13 residues. The DNA of the CDR3 is TGCAGTGCTCTAGACAGGGAAGCTGAAAAACTGTTTTTT. Translated: CSALDREAEKLFF.

This clonotype was observed a few times. For the CDR3, the DNA is TGCAGCGTTGATGGCCGTAACTACAATGAGCAGTTCTTC. Translation: CSVDGRNYNEQFF. This chain links TRBV29-1 with TRBJ2-1; D is unresolved. This CDR3 spans 13 amino acids. V lost 3 bases and J lost 3, with 9 bases in between. The germline V gene encodes CDR1 SQVTM and CDR2 ANQGSEA.

The chain has TRBV5-1 and TRBJ2-2, with D perhaps assigned TRBD1 or TRBD2 (5 bases each). V lost 5 bases and J 7 bases, leaving 27 bases between the germline ends. The CDR3 extends over 18 amino acids. The germline V gene encodes CDR1 SGHRS and CDR2 YFSETQ. This chain's CDR3 is CASSPEGSKGLYIGELFF. The CDR3 nucleotides are TGCGCCAGCAGTCCCGAGGGGAGCAAGGGTTTATACATCGGGGAGCTGTTTTTT.

Points on this clonotype: A read error is likely, as this CDR3 ends without the conserved phenylalanine or tryptophan. In nucleotides, the CDR3 is TGTGCTAGTGGTCTGCACCTAGCGGGAATCAATGAGCAGTTCATC. Amino acid sequence: CASGLHLAGINEQFI. This rearrangement joins TRBV12-5 to TRBJ2-1; TRBD2 agrees at 9 bases. The trim removed 5 bases at V and 6 bases at J, leaving 8 bases unmatched. Germline loops: CDR1 LGHNT, CDR2 FRNRAP. The CDR3 totals 15 residues.